Shown below are 26 T cell receptor beta chains from a single sample sequenced in a study of cytomegalovirus exposure and HLA in healthy donors. Sequencing used immunoSEQ multiplex PCR; TCRdb keeps in-frame clones, though not all of them. The data contain around 91,000 clones, approximately 93% of them singletons. The sequencing sample was made of PBMCs. These receptors were collected from a woman in her 30s in good health and CMV-seropositive.

The chain joins TRBV7-9 to TRBJ2-1; TRBD2 matches 15 bases. Unmatched junction bases numbered 4, after V lost 4 bases and J lost 9 bases. CDR1 SEHNR and CDR2 FQNEAQ come from the germline V gene (reference sequence). This CDR3 comprises 15 residues. CDR3 nucleotide sequence: TGTGCCAGCAGCTCGGGACTAGCGGGAGGTTTTGAGCAGTTCTTC. It translates to CASSSGLAGGFEQFF.

This clone appeared once. V usage is TRBV6-5 and J usage is TRBJ2-3; TRBD2 agrees at 9 bases. There are 15 residues in the CDR3. Germline CDR1 and CDR2: MNHEY and SVGAGI. V lost 6 bases to trimming and J lost 3 bases; unmatched junction nucleotides: 7. CDR3 nucleotide sequence: TGTGCCAGCAGCAGCACGGGACTAGCAACAGATACGCAGTATTTT. This encodes CASSSTGLATDTQYF.

The genes are TRBV5-3 and TRBJ2-6; D uncertain. TRBV5-3 is recorded as an ORF, its role being uncertain. V lost 0 bases and J lost 0, with 4 bases in between. The CDR3 has 15 residues. The chain's CDR3 is CARSLACSGANVLTF. The DNA of the CDR3 is TGTGCCAGAAGCTTGGCTTGCTCTGGGGCCAACGTCCTGACTTTC.

The gene calls are TRBV30 and TRBJ1-4; D possibly corresponds to TRBD1 (6 bases). This CDR3 spans 14 amino acids. Germline-derived CDR1 and CDR2 are GTSNPN and SVGIG (reference sequence). Trimming removed 2 bases at V and 6 bases at J, with 13 bases between. The CDR3 protein is CAWSKGGGDEKLFF. Here the CDR3 DNA reads TGTGCCTGGAGTAAAGGAGGGGGGGATGAAAAACTGTTTTTT. Drawing the rest from reference TRBV30 and TRBJ1-4, the complete variable domain is SQTIHQWPATLVQPVGSPLSLECTVEGTSNPNLYWYRQAAGRGLQLLFYSVGIGQISSEVPQNLSASRPQDRQFILSSKKLLLSDSGFYLCAWSKGGGDEKLFFGSGTQLSVL.

The rearrangement links TRBV7-3 to TRBJ2-7, with D possibly matching TRBD2 (5 bases). Germline V gene sequence: CDR1 SGHTA, CDR2 FQGTGA. The CDR3 covers 14 residues. With 2 bases removed from V and 6 bases from J, the gap between germline ends came to 14 bases. This CDR3 reads CASSLGPSLGEQYF. The CDR3 DNA reads TGTGCCAGCAGCTTAGGTCCTAGCCTGGGCGAGCAGTACTTC.

V is TRBV7-9 and J is TRBJ2-3; D might be TRBD2 (5 bases). Germline lookup yields CDR1 SEHNR and CDR2 FQNEAQ (reference sequence). V was cut by 4 bases and J by 2 bases, with 22 bases left in between. This CDR3 is built from 18 residues. Written as DNA, the CDR3 is TGTGCCAGCAGCTGGTTCGCGGGCTCGGCGCCTTCCACAGATACGCAGTATTTT. Amino acids: CASSWFAGSAPSTDTQYF.

This clone has a single count. Distinct nucleotide sequences in the sample also encode this CDR3. The CDR3 DNA reads as TGTGCCAGCAGACAGGGGGTCTCCTACGAGCAGTACTTC. It translates to CASRQGVSYEQYF. The rearrangement uses TRBV27 and TRBJ2-7; the match to TRBD1 covers 8 bases. The V gene's germline CDR1 is MNHEY and CDR2 SMNVEV (reference sequence). The CDR3 is made up of 13 amino acids. With 6 bases clipped from V and 0 bases from J, the junction kept 1 base outside the gene matches.

V is TRBV28 and J is TRBJ2-2, with TRBD1 as a possible D gene (6 bases). CDR3 length: 15 amino acids. The ends were cut back, 6 bases at V and 2 bases at J, with 13 bases in the middle. In germline, CDR1 is MDHEN, CDR2 SYDVKM. The CDR3 nucleotides are TGTGCCAGCAGCTCCGGACAGTTTAACACCGGGGAGCTGTTTTTT. It is translated as CASSSGQFNTGELFF.

A few counts support this clone. The genes are TRBV27 and TRBJ2-2; D is perhaps TRBD2 (6 bases). Between the trimmed V and J ends, which lost 0 bases and 7 bases, there was a span of 15 bases. Germline V gives CDR1 MNHEY, CDR2 SMNVEV (reference sequence). CDR3 length: 16 residues. The DNA for the CDR3 is TGTGCCAGCAGTTTATCGAGCGGTGGGGGGTTCGGGGAGCTGTTTTTT. Translated: CASSLSSGGGFGELFF.

This clone has a handful of counts. This rearrangement joins TRBV5-8 to TRBJ2-7; 8 positions match TRBD1. Trimming removed 5 bases from V and 2 bases from J; junction bases left unmatched: 12. This CDR3 spans 16 amino acids. Germline V CDR1 and CDR2: SGHTS, YDEGEE. The CDR3 bases are TGTGCCAGCAGAGACCCCAGGACAGGGCCCGCCTACGAGCAGTACTTC. Protein sequence: CASRDPRTGPAYEQYF.

This rearrangement joins TRBV19 to TRBJ1-2; perhaps TRBD1 as D (5 bases). The CDR3 covers 11 residues. Per germline, CDR1 LNHDA and CDR2 SQIVND (reference sequence). The ends were cut back, 6 bases at V and 11 bases at J, with 13 bases in the middle. The DNA for the CDR3 is TGTGCCAGTAGGCACAGGCACCTGTACACCTTC. Its protein product is CASRHRHLYTF.

The J gene is TRBJ2-3, the V gene TRBV6-1; D is possibly TRBD2 (5 bases). There are 12 residues in the CDR3. V was trimmed by 10 bases and J by 2 bases, leaving 10 bases between them. The germline gives CDR1 MNHNS, CDR2 SASEGT. CDR3 residues: CATSGDTDTQYF. For the CDR3, the DNA is TGTGCCACCTCCGGGGACACAGATACGCAGTATTTT.

The J gene is TRBJ2-1, the V gene TRBV7-2; the match to TRBD2 covers 10 bases. Germline loops: CDR1 SGHTA, CDR2 FQGNSA. Trimming removed 3 bases from V and 5 bases from J; junction bases left unmatched: 7. The CDR3 consists of 16 residues. Here the CDR3 DNA reads TGTGCCAGCAGCTTTCCTCTAGCGGGAGATAACAATGAGCAGTTCTTC. Translating it yields CASSFPLAGDNNEQFF.

V usage is TRBV2 and J usage is TRBJ2-2; 9 bases align to TRBD1. The CDR3 runs to 15 residues. Trimming took 9 bases from V and 7 from J; bases not matched to a gene: 12. CDR1 SNHLY and CDR2 FYNNEI come from the germline V gene. The CDR3 DNA reads TGTGCCAGAGGCCTGGAGGGACAGGGCGTCGGGGAGCTGTTTTTT. Translated, it gives CARGLEGQGVGELFF. Full variable domain (outside the CDR3, taken from reference TRBV2 and TRBJ2-2): EPEVTQTPSHQVTQMGQEVILRCVPISNHLYFYWYRQILGQKVEFLVSFYNNEISEKSEIFDDQFSVERPDGSNFTLKIRSTKLEDSAMYFCARGLEGQGVGELFFGEGSRLTVL.

V gene TRBV28 combines with J gene TRBJ1-5, with TRBD1 matching 7 bases. CDR3 length: 16 residues. Germline V CDR1 and CDR2: MDHEN, SYDVKM. The V gene end was trimmed by 3 bases and the J gene end by 7 bases; junction bases not matched to a gene: 12. The CDR3 DNA is TGTGCCAGCAGTTTGTACCACCGGGACAGATTACAGCCCCAGCATTTT. Translating gives CASSLYHRDRLQPQHF.

The V call is TRBV30, the J call TRBJ1-5; D is undetermined. Germline CDR1 is GTSNPN and CDR2 is SVGIG (reference sequence). With 0 bases removed from V and 7 bases from J, the gap between germline ends came to 10 bases. This CDR3 spans 13 amino acids. This CDR3 is CAWSVRGDQPQHF. The CDR3 DNA is TGTGCCTGGAGTGTACGAGGCGACCAGCCCCAGCATTTT.

The gene calls are TRBV9 and TRBJ2-2, with 9 nucleotides matching TRBD1. Germline loops: CDR1 SGDLS, CDR2 YYNGEE. CDR3 length: 18 amino acids. After removal of 3 bases from V and 5 bases from J, the junction contained 14 bases not matched to a gene. In DNA, the CDR3 is TGTGCCAGCAGCGGCGAGGGGTCACAGGGGGCGCGTACCGGGGAGCTGTTTTTT. Translated, it gives CASSGEGSQGARTGELFF.

This clone showed up just once. V usage is TRBV7-2 and J usage is TRBJ2-7; 11 bases match TRBD2. CDR1 and CDR2 (germline): SGHTA, FQGNSA. The CDR3 covers 16 residues. Trimming cost V 3 bases and J 3 bases; bases outside gene matches: 7. The CDR3 protein is CASSLVTSGTLYEQYF. The CDR3 bases are TGTGCCAGCAGCTTGGTGACTAGCGGGACCCTCTACGAGCAGTACTTC. The whole variable domain, filled in from reference TRBV7-2 and TRBJ2-7, reads GAGVSQSPSNKVTEKGKDVELRCDPISGHTALYWYRQSLGQGLEFLIYFQGNSAPDKSGLPSDRFSAERTGGSVSTLTIQRTQQEDSAVYLCASSLVTSGTLYEQYFGPGTRLTVT.

Comment on this clone: The sample holds other DNA sequences that translate to the same CDR3. The chain is built from TRBV5-4 and TRBJ1-2; D perhaps matches TRBD1 (6 bases). The ends were cut back, 0 bases at V and 2 bases at J, with 11 bases in the middle. Germline loops: CDR1 SGHNT, CDR2 YYREEE (reference sequence). CDR3 length equals 15 residues. Written as DNA, the CDR3 is TGTGCCAGCAGCTTGGTACAGGGAGCAAACTATGGCTACACCTTC. It yields the protein CASSLVQGANYGYTF.

The chain employs TRBV29-1 and TRBJ1-3; the D is unclear. With 5 bases removed from V and 4 bases from J, the gap between germline ends came to 15 bases. The CDR3 loop spans 14 amino acids. The germline V gene encodes CDR1 SQVTM and CDR2 ANQGSEA. The CDR3 spells CSVNPGGPGNTIYF. The CDR3 DNA sequence: TGCAGCGTTAACCCGGGAGGACCCGGAAACACCATATATTTT.

The V gene is TRBV18, the J gene TRBJ1-4; the match to TRBD1 covers 10 bases. The CDR3 contains 14 residues. Germline V gene sequence: CDR1 KGHSH, CDR2 LQKENI. After removal of 6 bases from V and 7 bases from J, the junction contained 5 bases not matched to a gene. CDR3 loop: CASSLTGGVEKLFF. CDR3 coding DNA: TGTGCCAGCTCCTTGACAGGGGGCGTTGAAAAACTGTTTTTT. The variable domain in full, with the rest retrieved from reference TRBV18 and TRBJ1-4, is NAGVMQNPRHLVRRRGQEARLRCSPMKGHSHVYWYRQLPEEGLKFMVYLQKENIIDESGMPKERFSAEFPKEGPSILRIQQVVRGDSAAYFCASSLTGGVEKLFFGSGTQLSVL.

The chain combines TRBV7-9 with TRBJ2-1, with D possibly matching TRBD2 (6 bases). Trimming pared 5 bases from V and 8 bases from J, leaving 22 bases between. Germline CDR1 is SEHNR and CDR2 is FQNEAQ (reference sequence). This CDR3 region has 16 residues. CDR3 nucleotides: TGTGCCAGCAGCCGGCCCCCGGGAGAAGGGTTATATGAGCAGTTCTTC. Residues: CASSRPPGEGLYEQFF.

This CDR3 reads CASSPPAAFRVFF. The CDR3 DNA sequence: TGTGCCAGTAGTCCTCCGGCGGCTTTTCGGGTTTTCTTT. The genes are TRBV19 and TRBJ1-1; D unresolved. Trimming left V 5 bases short and J 13 bases short, with 20 bases between. The CDR3 is made up of 13 amino acids. Germline CDR1 and CDR2: LNHDA and SQIVND (reference sequence).

The rearrangement links TRBV11-2 to TRBJ2-5, with D perhaps TRBD2 (5 bases). This CDR3 spans 15 amino acids. The germline gives CDR1 SGHAT, CDR2 FQNNGV. The V gene lost 5 bases and the J gene lost 5 bases, with 18 bases spanning the gap. In nucleotides, the CDR3 is TGTGCCAGCAGCCCTATAACGACTATTCCGGAGACCCAGTACTTC. The encoded protein is CASSPITTIPETQYF. Supplemented by reference TRBV11-2 and TRBJ2-5, the full variable domain reads EAGVAQSPRYKIIEKRQSVAFWCNPISGHATLYWYQQILGQGPKLLIQFQNNGVVDDSQLPKDRFSAERLKGVDSTLKIQPAKLEDSAVYLCASSPITTIPETQYFGPGTRLLVL.

V gene TRBV4-1 combines with J gene TRBJ2-4; no clear D. With 8 bases removed from V and 1 base from J, the gap between germline ends came to 9 bases. This CDR3 has 13 amino acids. Germline-derived CDR1 and CDR2 are MGHRA and YSYEKL. The CDR3 loop reads CASRPSAKNIQYF. The CDR3, as DNA: TGCGCCAGCCGCCCGTCCGCCAAAAACATTCAGTACTTC.

The rearrangement links TRBV30 to TRBJ2-7; 9 nucleotides align to TRBD2. CDR1 is GTSNPN, CDR2 SVGIG, per germline (reference sequence). This CDR3 spans 16 amino acids. V shed 0 bases and J 2 bases; nucleotides not matched to a gene: 8. As DNA, the CDR3 is TGTGCCTGGAGTGTTCGGGCTAGCGGGGTTACCTACGAGCAGTACTTC. Translation: CAWSVRASGVTYEQYF.